The 20 T cell receptor beta chains listed next were all sequenced from one sample in a study of beta chain features in type 1 diabetes. Expressed TCRB transcripts were sequenced after all isolated RNA was converted to cDNA. The table came from immunoSEQ multiplex PCR; TCRdb's copy has only in-frame clones and leaves some out. The sample lists about 390,000 clones; 9.6% were seen once. Findings of the study overall: Type 1 diabetes patients had moderately but significantly shorter TCRB CDR3s in all four CD4+ subsets.

What these receptors recognize is not known. The sample consisted of central memory CD4+ T cells from blood. The receptors here all came from a man aged 25-40 years with type 1 diabetes.

This clone has at least ten counts. The chain is built from TRBV28 and TRBJ1-1; 11 nucleotides agree with TRBD1. CDR3 length equals 15 residues. V lost 4 bases to trimming and J lost 3 bases; unmatched junction nucleotides: 4. Germline assignment: CDR1 MDHEN and CDR2 SYDVKM. The CDR3 coding sequence is TGTGCCAGCAGTTCGGGACAGGGGGTAGACACTGAAGCTTTCTTT. This translates into CASSSGQGVDTEAFF.

The gene calls are TRBV18 and TRBJ1-3; no reliable D call. Germline V CDR1 and CDR2: KGHSH, LQKENI. V was trimmed by 0 bases and J by 0 bases, leaving 6 bases between them. The CDR3 sequence is 15 residues long. The CDR3 DNA reads as TGTGCCAGCTCACCACCGGCCGTCTCTGGAAACACCATATATTTT. It encodes CASSPPAVSGNTIYF.

This clone was recorded a few times. The sample has other DNA sequences that encode this CDR3 too. J is TRBJ2-7 and V is TRBV7-2; no firm D call. V gave up 1 base and J gave up 4 bases, with 8 bases separating them. Germline loops: CDR1 SGHTA, CDR2 FQGNSA. The CDR3 is 13 amino acids. The CDR3 here is CASSLVDGYEQYF. The CDR3 nucleotides read TGTGCCAGCAGCTTAGTGGATGGGTACGAGCAGTACTTC.

The chain links TRBV18 to TRBJ1-5; D unclear. The CDR3 sequence is 13 residues long. Germline V lookup: CDR1 KGHSH, CDR2 LQKENI. Between the trimmed V and J ends, which lost 1 base and 7 bases, there was a span of 8 bases. The CDR3 here is CASSPQHGQPQHF. The CDR3 DNA reads TGTGCCAGCTCACCACAGCACGGCCAGCCCCAGCATTTT. Using reference TRBV18 and TRBJ1-5 for the parts outside the CDR3, the full variable domain is NAGVMQNPRHLVRRRGQEARLRCSPMKGHSHVYWYRQLPEEGLKFMVYLQKENIIDESGMPKERFSAEFPKEGPSILRIQQVVRGDSAAYFCASSPQHGQPQHFGDGTRLSIL.

This clone was counted a few times. The V gene is TRBV28, the J gene TRBJ2-2; 7 nucleotides line up with TRBD1. V lost 10 bases to trimming and J lost 4 bases; unmatched junction nucleotides: 9. The germline V gene has CDR1 MDHEN and CDR2 SYDVKM. The CDR3 extends over 14 amino acids. CDR3 DNA: TGTGCCACCCTAGGACAGGAGGCCACCGGGGAGCTGTTTTTT. It is translated as CATLGQEATGELFF.

This clone turned up a few times. The J gene is TRBJ2-1, the V gene TRBV7-8, with 7 bases fitting TRBD1. CDR1 and CDR2 from the germline V gene are SGHVS and FQNEAQ. The CDR3 loop spans 15 amino acids. Trimming at V came to 2 bases and at J to 5 bases, leaving 6 bases not matched to a gene. DNA for the CDR3: TGTGCCAGCAGCTTACCCCCGGGACAGAACAATGAGCAGTTCTTC. Translated, it gives CASSLPPGQNNEQFF.

The CDR3, as DNA: TGTGCCAGCAGCTTTAGCAGAGAGCAGTACTTC. This translates into CASSFSREQYF. V usage is TRBV7-2 and J usage is TRBJ2-7; no firm D call. V lost 3 bases and J lost 7, with 7 bases in between. In germline, CDR1 is SGHTA, CDR2 FQGNSA. The length of the CDR3 is 11 residues.

This clone was counted a few times. This chain connects TRBV9 to TRBJ2-3; D not certain. Germline CDR1 is SGDLS and CDR2 is YYNGEE. This CDR3 is built from 13 residues. V was clipped by 0 bases and J by 6 bases, with 8 bases between them. The CDR3 spells CASSVGVEDTQYF. The CDR3 DNA follows: TGTGCCAGCAGCGTAGGTGTGGAGGATACGCAGTATTTT.

The chain combines TRBV28 with TRBJ2-6, with D tentatively TRBD1 (8 bases). The V gene's germline CDR1 is MDHEN and CDR2 SYDVKM. The CDR3 contains 18 residues. The ends were cut back, 6 bases at V and 3 bases at J, with 21 bases in the middle. The CDR3 DNA is TGTGCCAGCAGAAGTCAGGGGGCTCCGGGAGGTGGGGCCAACGTCCTGACTTTC. It codes for CASRSQGAPGGGANVLTF.

This chain uses TRBV7-8 with TRBJ1-2; perhaps TRBD1 as D (6 bases). The CDR3 length is 17 residues. The V end was cut by 1 base, the J end by 0 bases, with 15 bases between. Per the germline V gene, CDR1 is SGHVS and CDR2 is FQNEAQ. As DNA, the CDR3 is TGTGCCAGCAGCTTAGATAGAGGGACAAGAGCTAACTATGGCTACACCTTC. This translates into CASSLDRGTRANYGYTF.

This clone has only a few counts. This chain joins TRBV28 and TRBJ2-7, with 8 positions matching TRBD1. Germline assignment: CDR1 MDHEN and CDR2 SYDVKM. The J segment lost 3 bases and the V segment lost 8 bases, leaving 9 bases of the junction unmatched. CDR3 length equals 14 residues. This CDR3 reads CASRIGQGGYEQYF. CDR3 coding DNA: TGTGCCAGCCGAATCGGACAGGGAGGCTACGAGCAGTACTTC.

V gene TRBV7-3 combines with J gene TRBJ2-1; D not resolved. The CDR3 is made up of 12 amino acids. The germline V and J ends were trimmed by 5 bases and 5 bases, with 7 bases remaining between them. CDR1 and CDR2 (germline): SGHTA, FQGTGA. CDR3 in DNA: TGTGCCAGCAGCCCGTATGACAATGAGCAGTTCTTC. Translating gives CASSPYDNEQFF.

This clone was detected ten times or more. This rearrangement joins TRBV23-1 to TRBJ2-1, with 8 bases lining up with TRBD2. TRBV23-1 is treated as an ORF (open reading frame) with a function not yet certain. This CDR3 contains 19 residues. With 0 bases clipped from V and 4 bases from J, the junction kept 14 bases outside the gene matches. CDR3 residues: CASSQSSPKERERYNEQFF. The CDR3 DNA follows: TGCGCCAGCAGTCAATCTTCCCCTAAGGAGCGGGAGCGTTACAATGAGCAGTTCTTC.

This clone has a handful of counts. The V and J genes are TRBV28 and TRBJ1-4; 8 positions agree with TRBD1. There are 12 residues in the CDR3. The ends lost 11 bases at V and 8 bases at J; junction bases unmatched: 7. Germline V CDR1 and CDR2: MDHEN, SYDVKM. DNA for the CDR3: TGTGCCTCAGGGGGCAGGGACGAAAAACTGTTTTTT. It specifies CASGGRDEKLFF. Variable domain in full (rest from reference TRBV28 and TRBJ1-4): DVKVTQSSRYLVKRTGEKVFLECVQDMDHENMFWYRQDPGLGLRLIYFSYDVKMKEKGDIPEGYSVSREKKERFSLILESASTNQTSMYLCASGGRDEKLFFGSGTQLSVL.

The chain has TRBV6-6 and TRBJ1-5; TRBD1 aligns across 9 bases. The CDR3 is 14 residues long. J was trimmed by 3 bases and V by 6 bases; bases with no gene match: 3. Looked up from germline, CDR1 is MNHNY and CDR2 is SVGAGI (reference sequence). The CDR3 DNA reads as TGTGCCAGCAGGGGACAGGGAAACAATCAGCCCCAGCATTTT. This gives the protein CASRGQGNNQPQHF.

The CDR3 DNA is TGTGCCAGCAGCTTAACTTCACTGGGCACAGATACGCAGTATTTT. Translated: CASSLTSLGTDTQYF. The V gene is TRBV11-1, the J gene TRBJ2-3; D is uncertain. V was clipped by 2 bases and J by 1 base, with 10 bases between them. The CDR3 loop spans 15 amino acids. Germline CDR1 reads SGHAT; CDR2 reads FQDESV (reference sequence).

V and J are TRBV30 and TRBJ1-6; D is unresolved. CDR1 and CDR2 from the germline V gene are GTSNPN and SVGIG (reference sequence). This CDR3 is 14 amino acids long. The V gene lost 6 bases and the J gene lost 0 bases, with 9 bases spanning the gap. The CDR3: CACARSSYNSPLHF. In DNA, the CDR3 is TGTGCCTGCGCTCGGAGCTCCTATAATTCACCCCTCCACTTT.

V is TRBV27 and J is TRBJ2-2; possible D gene TRBD1, 7 bases. V lost 2 bases to trimming and J lost 4 bases, with 20 bases between them. The CDR3 consists of 18 residues. Germline CDR1 and CDR2: MNHEY and SMNVEV (reference sequence). The DNA for the CDR3 is TGTGCCAGCAGTTTAAGGGGACTCCGGGACAGCCTCACCGGGGAGCTGTTTTTT. It codes for CASSLRGLRDSLTGELFF.

This clone was recorded many times. This sequence joins TRBV18 and TRBJ2-7; a weak D match, TRBD1 (6 bases). The V and J ends lost 2 bases and 4 bases respectively, with 15 bases between them. Germline-derived CDR1 and CDR2 are KGHSH and LQKENI. The CDR3 length is 15 residues. The CDR3 spells CASSPRDTLSYEQYF. The CDR3 bases are TGTGCCAGCTCACCAAGGGACACTCTTTCATACGAGCAGTACTTC.

The V call is TRBV7-2, the J call TRBJ2-1; 8 bases line up with TRBD1. The junction had 4 bases not matched to a gene; V was cut back by 2 bases and J by 1 base. The germline CDR1 and CDR2 sequences are SGHTA and FQGNSA. This CDR3 comprises 16 residues. The CDR3 DNA reads TGTGCCAGCAGCTTATTTCGGGACAGGTCCTACAATGAGCAGTTCTTC. Translation: CASSLFRDRSYNEQFF.